The present entry profiles one T cell receptor (beta chain) with its context. This record comes from a study of blood T cell repertoires in COVID-19. The CDR3 is 16 amino acids. Germline V gene lookup returns CDR1 LNHDA and CDR2 SQIVND (reference sequence). V dropped 5 bases and J dropped 1 base, with 15 bases sitting between them. Sequencing was performed with immunoSEQ multiplex PCR; in TCRdb, only in-frame clones are kept and a portion is missing. The sample shows some 68,000 clones, 85% to 90% of them seen only once. This chain connects TRBV19 to TRBJ1-5, with D possibly matching TRBD1 (5 bases). What was sequenced was peripheral blood. The TCR was taken from a man aged 45-65 years with active COVID-19. The CDR3 is CASSSGWRVSNQPQHF. CDR3 DNA: TGTGCCAGTAGTTCAGGGTGGAGGGTCAGCAATCAGCCCCAGCATTTT. Together with reference TRBV19 and TRBJ1-5, the CDR3 gives the full variable domain: DGGITQSPKYLFRKEGQNVTLSCEQNLNHDAMYWYRQDPGQGLRLIYYSQIVNDFQKGDIAEGYSVSREKKESFPLTVTSAQKNPTAFYLCASSSGWRVSNQPQHFGDGTRLSIL.